This is a list of T cell receptor beta chains from one sample in a study of Ad26.COV2.S vaccination and SARS-CoV-2 variants. TCRdb's table, derived via immunoSEQ multiplex PCR, lists solely in-frame clones and lacks some. The data show 320,000 or so clones, roughly 90% seen once. Sequenced here: peripheral blood, sampled in a trial of Ad26.COV2.S vaccine versus placebo. Source of these receptors: a person between 18 and 65 years old who received the Ad26.COV2.S COVID-19 vaccine or a placebo. CDR3s include the opening cysteine and the closing phenylalanine or tryptophan. Fields, in order: D gene, V gene, clone size, J gene, CDR3 DNA, CDR3 protein. D genes are given only for firm matches. Size is omitted from some rows. Given values are once, few, many or a class for expanded clones.

TRBD1	TRBV19	NA	TRBJ1-1	TGTGCCAGTAGCATACAGGGGACCCCAGCTTTCTTT	CASSIQGTPAFF
NA	TRBV3-1/TRBV3-2	NA	TRBJ1-2	TGTGCCAGCAGCCAAGATGGGCAGGTGATCTATGGCTACACCTTC	CASSQDGQVIYGYTF
NA	TRBV5-1	NA	TRBJ2-5	TGCGCCAGCAGCTTGGGCAGGGAAGAGACCCAGTACTTC	CASSLGREETQYF
TRBD2	TRBV7-2	NA	TRBJ2-1	TGTGCCAGCAGCTTAGTAAGGACTAGCGGGGGAGGCGGTGAGCAGTTCTTC	CASSLVRTSGGGGEQFF
NA	TRBV13	few	TRBJ1-2	TGTGCCAGCAGCTTAGGCTATGGCTACACCTTC	CASSLGYGYTF
TRBD1	TRBV7-6	NA	TRBJ2-6	TGTGCCAGCAGTCGGGACAGGGCCTCTGGGGCCAACGTCCTGACTTTC	CASSRDRASGANVLTF
TRBD2	TRBV7-6	NA	TRBJ2-1	TGTGCCAGCAGCTTGGTACGGGGGGAATACAATGAGCAGTTCTTC	CASSLVRGEYNEQFF
NA	TRBV11-3	NA	TRBJ1-1	TGTGCCAGCAGCTTAGATCACAGAGAGAACACTGAAGCTTTCTTT	CASSLDHRENTEAFF
NA	TRBV7-6	NA	TRBJ2-5	TGTGCCAGCAGCCCCCAGGGTTCGGAGACCCAGTACTTC	CASSPQGSETQYF
TRBD2	TRBV30	few	TRBJ2-3	TGTGCCTGGAGAAAACTAGCGGGAGGGACAGATACGCAGTATTTT	CAWRKLAGGTDTQYF
NA	TRBV28	once	TRBJ1-2	TGTGCCAGCAGTGACCTGACACCAGAACATGGCTACACCTTC	CASSDLTPEHGYTF
TRBD1	TRBV12-3/TRBV12-4	NA	TRBJ1-1	TGTGCCAGCAGCCGGGACAGGGACGGTGAAGCTTTCTTT	CASSRDRDGEAFF
NA	TRBV28	NA	TRBJ2-6	TGTGCCAGCACCCCGAGGGGTTATAGCCCGCGGGCGGGACACAACGTCCTGACTTTC	CASTPRGYSPRAGHNVLTF
NA	TRBV3-1/TRBV3-2	once	TRBJ1-2	TGTGCCAGCAGCCTCTACAGAGAAGGCTACACCTTC	CASSLYREGYTF
TRBD2	TRBV11-3	NA	TRBJ2-1	TGTGCCAGCAGCGCGAGACTAGCGCGCGATGAGCAGTTCTTC	CASSARLARDEQFF
NA	TRBV20-1	NA	TRBJ1-1	TGCAGTGCTAGTACAAACCCTGAAGCTTTCTTT	CSASTNPEAFF
TRBD2	TRBV7-9	NA	TRBJ2-1	TGTGCCAGCAGCCCTTCTAGCGGGAAGGATGAGCAGTTCTTC	CASSPSSGKDEQFF
NA	TRBV28	NA	TRBJ1-1	TGTGCCAGCAGGGAAGGCACTGAAGCTTTCTTT	CASREGTEAFF
TRBD1	TRBV10-1	NA	TRBJ2-1	TGCGCCAGCACGGACAGGGCGGGTGAGCAGTTCTTC	CASTDRAGEQFF
TRBD2	TRBV5-1	NA	TRBJ2-3	TGCGCCAGCAGCTCCACCCCCGGGACTAGAGTCGTAGGGGGCACAGATACGCAGTATTTT	CASSSTPGTRVVGGTDTQYF